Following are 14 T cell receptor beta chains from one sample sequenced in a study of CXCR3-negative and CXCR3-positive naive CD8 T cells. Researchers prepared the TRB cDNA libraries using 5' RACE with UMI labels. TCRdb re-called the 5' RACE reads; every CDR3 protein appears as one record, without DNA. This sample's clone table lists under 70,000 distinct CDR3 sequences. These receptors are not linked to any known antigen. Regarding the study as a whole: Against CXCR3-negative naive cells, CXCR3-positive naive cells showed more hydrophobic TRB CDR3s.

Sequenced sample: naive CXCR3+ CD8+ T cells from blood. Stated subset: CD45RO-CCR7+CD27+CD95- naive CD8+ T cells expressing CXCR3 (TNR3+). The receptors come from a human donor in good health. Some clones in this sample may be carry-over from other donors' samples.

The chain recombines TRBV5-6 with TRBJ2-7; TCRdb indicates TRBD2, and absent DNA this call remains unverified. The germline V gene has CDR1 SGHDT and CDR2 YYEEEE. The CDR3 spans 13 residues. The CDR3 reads CASSVYGTLEQYF.

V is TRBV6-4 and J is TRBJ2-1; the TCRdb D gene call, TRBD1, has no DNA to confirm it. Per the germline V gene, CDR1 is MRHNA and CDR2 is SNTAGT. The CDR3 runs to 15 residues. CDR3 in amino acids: CASSDSGQGANEQFF.

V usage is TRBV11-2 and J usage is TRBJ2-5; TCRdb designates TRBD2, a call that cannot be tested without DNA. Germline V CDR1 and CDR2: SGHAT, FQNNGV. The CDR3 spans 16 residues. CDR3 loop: CASSFLAGGYQETQYF.

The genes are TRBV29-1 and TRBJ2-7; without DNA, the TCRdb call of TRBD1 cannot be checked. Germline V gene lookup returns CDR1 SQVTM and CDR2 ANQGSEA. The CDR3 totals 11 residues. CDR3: CSVDLGVEQYF.

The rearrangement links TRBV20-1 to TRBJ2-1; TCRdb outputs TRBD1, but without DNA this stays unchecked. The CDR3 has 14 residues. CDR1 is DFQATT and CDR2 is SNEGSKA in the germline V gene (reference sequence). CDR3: CSARDLGGYNEQFF.

The CDR3 here is CASSPPNRYGISYEQYF. The chain combines TRBV5-6 with TRBJ2-7; TCRdb returns TRBD1, unconfirmable since there is no DNA. The CDR3 sequence is 17 residues long. Germline V CDR1 and CDR2: SGHDT, YYEEEE.

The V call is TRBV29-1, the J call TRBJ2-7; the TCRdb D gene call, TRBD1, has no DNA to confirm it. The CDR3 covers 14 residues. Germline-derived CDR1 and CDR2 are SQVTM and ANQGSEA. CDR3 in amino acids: CSLLDGRSSYEQYF.

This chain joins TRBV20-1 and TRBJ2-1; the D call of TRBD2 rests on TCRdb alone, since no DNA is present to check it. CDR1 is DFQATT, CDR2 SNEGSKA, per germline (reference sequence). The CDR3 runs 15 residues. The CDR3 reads CSANEAGTSYNEQFF.

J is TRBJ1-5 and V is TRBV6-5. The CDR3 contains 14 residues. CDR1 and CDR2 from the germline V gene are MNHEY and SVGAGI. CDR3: CASSYSIVSQPQHF.

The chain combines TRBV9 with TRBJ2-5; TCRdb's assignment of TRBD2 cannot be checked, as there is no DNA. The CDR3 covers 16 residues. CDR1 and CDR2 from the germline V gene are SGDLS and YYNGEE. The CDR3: CASSGLAGGPRETQYF.

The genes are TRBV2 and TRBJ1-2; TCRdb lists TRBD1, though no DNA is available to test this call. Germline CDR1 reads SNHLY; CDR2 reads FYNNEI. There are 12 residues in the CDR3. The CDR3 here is CASIDRGNGYTF. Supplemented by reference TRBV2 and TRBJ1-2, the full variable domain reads EPEVTQTPSHQVTQMGQEVILRCVPISNHLYFYWYRQILGQKVEFLVSFYNNEISEKSEIFDDQFSVERPDGSNFTLKIRSTKLEDSAMYFCASIDRGNGYTFGSGTRLTVV.

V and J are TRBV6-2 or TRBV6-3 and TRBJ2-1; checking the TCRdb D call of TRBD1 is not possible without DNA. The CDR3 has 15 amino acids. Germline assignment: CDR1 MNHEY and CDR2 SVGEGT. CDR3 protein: CASITPGRYYNEQFF.

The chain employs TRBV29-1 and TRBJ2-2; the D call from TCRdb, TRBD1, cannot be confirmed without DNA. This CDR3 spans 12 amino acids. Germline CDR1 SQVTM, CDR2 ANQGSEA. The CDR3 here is CSVAPFAGELFF.

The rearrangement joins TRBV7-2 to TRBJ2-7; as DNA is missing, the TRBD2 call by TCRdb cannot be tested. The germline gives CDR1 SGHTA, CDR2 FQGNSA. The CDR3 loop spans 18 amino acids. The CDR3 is CASSDSLAGGYTSYEQYF.